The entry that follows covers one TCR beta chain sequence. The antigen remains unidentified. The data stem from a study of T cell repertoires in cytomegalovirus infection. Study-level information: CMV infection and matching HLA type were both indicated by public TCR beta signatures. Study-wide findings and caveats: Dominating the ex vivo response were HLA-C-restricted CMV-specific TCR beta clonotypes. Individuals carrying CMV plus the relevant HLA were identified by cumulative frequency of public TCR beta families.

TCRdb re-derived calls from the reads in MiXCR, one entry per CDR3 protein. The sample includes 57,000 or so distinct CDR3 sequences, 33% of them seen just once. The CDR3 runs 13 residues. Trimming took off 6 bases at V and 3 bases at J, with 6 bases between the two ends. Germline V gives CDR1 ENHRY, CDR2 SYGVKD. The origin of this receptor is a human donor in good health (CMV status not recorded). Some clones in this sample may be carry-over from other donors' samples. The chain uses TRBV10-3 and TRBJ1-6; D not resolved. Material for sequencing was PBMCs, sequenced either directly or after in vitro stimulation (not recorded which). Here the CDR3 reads CAISGYYNSPLHF. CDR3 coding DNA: TGTGCCATCAGCGGGTACTATAATTCACCCCTCCACTTT.